This TCR beta chain emerged from a study of beta chain features in type 1 diabetes. Study-level background: All of the samples together had around 110,000,000 sorted cells examined.

There are many counts of this clone. Its target is unknown. General study findings and limits: For Type 1 diabetes patients, all four CD4+ subsets carried TCRB CDR3s that were moderately but significantly shorter. When VDJ junctions were examined, type 1 diabetes patients showed fewer insertions and more deletions.

Markers CD45RO/CCR7/CD25/CD127/CD95/CD27 served to sort CD4+ naive, central memory, regulatory and stem cell-like memory cells. Every sorted population was more than 95% pure. Germline-derived CDR1 and CDR2 are SGHTA and FQGTGA. V lost 2 bases to trimming and J lost 7 bases, with 9 bases between them. The CDR3 consists of 12 residues. As every portion of the isolated RNA was reverse transcribed, the sequencing read expressed TCRB transcripts. Data came from immunoSEQ multiplex PCR; TCRdb stores just in-frame clones and leaves some out. The data show 130,000 or so clones, about a sixth seen once. Source material: central memory CD4+ T cells from blood. This clonotype was obtained from a man aged 25-40 years with type 1 diabetes. The genes are TRBV7-3 and TRBJ2-7, with D unclear. Here the CDR3 reads CASSLGVGEQYF. The CDR3 DNA sequence: TGTGCCAGCAGCTTAGGAGTCGGGGAGCAGTACTTC.